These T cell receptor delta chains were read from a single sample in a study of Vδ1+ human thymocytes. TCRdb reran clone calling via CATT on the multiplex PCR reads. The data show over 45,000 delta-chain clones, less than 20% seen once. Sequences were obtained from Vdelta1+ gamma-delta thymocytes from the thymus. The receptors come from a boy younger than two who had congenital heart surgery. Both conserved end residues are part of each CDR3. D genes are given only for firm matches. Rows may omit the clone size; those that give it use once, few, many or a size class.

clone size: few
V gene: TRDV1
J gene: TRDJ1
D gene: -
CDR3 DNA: TGTGCTCTTGGGGAATCACCCCATAAGGTGAGGTGGACCGATAAACTCATCTTT
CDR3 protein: CALGESPHKVRWTDKLIF

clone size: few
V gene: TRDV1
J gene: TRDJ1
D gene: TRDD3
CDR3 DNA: TGTGCTCTTGGGGAACTAGTTTTCTGTCCGTCTCTACTGGGGGATACGCCTCAACACACCGATAAACTCATCTTT
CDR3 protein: CALGELVFCPSLLGDTPQHTDKLIF

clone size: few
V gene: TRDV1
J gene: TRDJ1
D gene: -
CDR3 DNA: TGTGCTCTTGACGAGGTAAAGGGGTACACCGATAAACTCATCTTT
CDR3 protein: CALDEVKGYTDKLIF

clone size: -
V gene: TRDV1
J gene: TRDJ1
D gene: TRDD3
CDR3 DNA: TGTGCTCTTGGGGAACCTCCCGGATTCCCACTGGGGGATACACGCTCTGGGTACACCGATAAACTCATCTTT
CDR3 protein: CALGEPPGFPLGDTRSGYTDKLIF

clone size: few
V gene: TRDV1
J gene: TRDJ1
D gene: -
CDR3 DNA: TGTGCTCTTGGGCTTCGAGGGGGTGATAAACTCATCTTT
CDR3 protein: CALGLRGGDKLIF

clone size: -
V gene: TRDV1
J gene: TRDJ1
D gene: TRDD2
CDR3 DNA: TGTGCTCTTGGGGGGACCCATTCCTACGAAAAGAGATACACCGATAAACTCATCTTT
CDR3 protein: CALGGTHSYEKRYTDKLIF

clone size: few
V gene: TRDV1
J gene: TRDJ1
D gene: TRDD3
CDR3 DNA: TGTGCTCTTGGGGAACTTGGCCCCAAATCGGCCCTTGGGGGATACACCGATAAACTCATCTTT
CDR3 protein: CALGELGPKSALGGYTDKLIF

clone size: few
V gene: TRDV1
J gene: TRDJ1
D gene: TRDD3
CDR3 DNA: TGTGCTCTTGGGGAAACTGGCCTACACCTTACTGGGGATGACACCGATAAACTCATCTTT
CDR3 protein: CALGETGLHLTGDDTDKLIF

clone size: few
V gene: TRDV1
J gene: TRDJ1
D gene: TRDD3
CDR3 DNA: TGTGCTCTTGGGGAACCCGTCGGATCCGGAGACTGGGGGGTACGATCGATCTCCGATAAACTCATCTTT
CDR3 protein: CALGEPVGSGDWGVRSISDKLIF

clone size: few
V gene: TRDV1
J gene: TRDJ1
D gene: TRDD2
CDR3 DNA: TGTGCTCTTGGGGCCCGCCTTCCTCCTACCGATAAACTCATCTTT
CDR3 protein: CALGARLPPTDKLIF

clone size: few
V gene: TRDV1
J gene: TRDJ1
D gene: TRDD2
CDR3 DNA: TGTGCTCTTGGGGCCTTCCTGGGCACCGATAAACCCATCTTT
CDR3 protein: CALGAFLGTDKPIF

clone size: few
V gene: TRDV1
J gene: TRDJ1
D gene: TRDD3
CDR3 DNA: TGTGCTCTTGGGGGCCTCTACGACTGGGGGATTATAAACACCGATAAACTCATCTTT
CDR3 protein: CALGGLYDWGIINTDKLIF

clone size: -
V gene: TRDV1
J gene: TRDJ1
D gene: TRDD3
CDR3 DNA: TGTGCTCTTGGGGACCCCAGTACTGGGGGTAGGGCCGATAAACTCATCTTT
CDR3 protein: CALGDPSTGGRADKLIF

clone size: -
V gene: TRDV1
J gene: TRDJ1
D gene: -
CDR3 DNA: TGTGCTCTTGGTGCCAACTTGGGACTAACCGATAAACTCATCTTT
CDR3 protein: CALGANLGLTDKLIF

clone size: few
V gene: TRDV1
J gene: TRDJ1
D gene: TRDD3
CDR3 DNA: TGTGCTCTGCGTCCCCCGCTGTACTGGGGGTCCGATAAACTCATCTTT
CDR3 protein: CALRPPLYWGSDKLIF

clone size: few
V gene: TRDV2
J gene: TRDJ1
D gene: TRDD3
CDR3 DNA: TGTGCCTGTGACACCGGGTACTTTACTGGGGATGCCCAGTTGAGGTACACCGATAAACTCATCTTT
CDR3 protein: CACDTGYFTGDAQLRYTDKLIF

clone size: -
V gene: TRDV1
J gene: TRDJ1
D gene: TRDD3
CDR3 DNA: TGTGCTCTTGGGCCCCTAGGTCCGGGGGATACGCTTGGCTCCGATAAACTCATCTTT
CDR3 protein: CALGPLGPGDTLGSDKLIF

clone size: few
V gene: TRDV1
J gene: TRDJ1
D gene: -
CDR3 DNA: TGTGCTCTTGGGGAACCGTCCCTAGCCCGGGGGTTCTGGTACACCGATAAACTCATCTTT
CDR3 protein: CALGEPSLARGFWYTDKLIF

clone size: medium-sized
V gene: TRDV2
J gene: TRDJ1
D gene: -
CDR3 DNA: TGTGCCTGTGGCCGGGGATCGTCCGATAAACTCATCTTT
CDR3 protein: CACGRGSSDKLIF

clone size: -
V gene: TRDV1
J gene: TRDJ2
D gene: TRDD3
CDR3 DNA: TGTGCTCTTGGGGAATCAGTGGGGGATACTCCAGCACAACTCTTCTTT
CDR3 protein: CALGESVGDTPAQLFF

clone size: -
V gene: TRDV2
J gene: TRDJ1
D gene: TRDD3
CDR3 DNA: TGTGCCTGTGATTCTGGGGGGCGGATTACCGATAAACTCATCTTT
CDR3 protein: CACDSGGRITDKLIF

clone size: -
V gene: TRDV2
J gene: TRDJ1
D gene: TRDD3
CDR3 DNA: TGTGCCTGTTCGATCCGGTACTGGGGGATAGGCACCGATAAACTCATCTTT
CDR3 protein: CACSIRYWGIGTDKLIF

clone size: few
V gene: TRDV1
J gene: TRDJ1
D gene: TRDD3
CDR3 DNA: TGTGCTCTTGGGGAAAATGTCCCTACTGGGGGATACGGAACCGATAAACTCATCTTT
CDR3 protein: CALGENVPTGGYGTDKLIF

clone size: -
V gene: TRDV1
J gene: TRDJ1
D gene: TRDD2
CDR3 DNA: TGTGCTCTTGGGGTTTTCGGCCTTCCTACGTATCTGGGTCCCGATAAACTCATCTTT
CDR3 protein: CALGVFGLPTYLGPDKLIF

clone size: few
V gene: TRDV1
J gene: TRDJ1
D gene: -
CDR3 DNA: TGTGCTCTTGGGGAACTTCTGGTCCTTCGGACTAGGAGCGGACTCATCTTT
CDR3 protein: CALGELLVLRTRSGLIF

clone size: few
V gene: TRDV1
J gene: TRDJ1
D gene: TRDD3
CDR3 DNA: TGTGCTCTTGGGGAACTAGTACTGGGGGATATAGATTACACCGATAAACTCATCTTT
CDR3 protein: CALGELVLGDIDYTDKLIF

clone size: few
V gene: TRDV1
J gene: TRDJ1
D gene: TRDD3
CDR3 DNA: TGTGCTCTTGGGGATCTTCCTACTGGGGGATACCCCGATAAACTCATCTTT
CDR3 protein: CALGDLPTGGYPDKLIF

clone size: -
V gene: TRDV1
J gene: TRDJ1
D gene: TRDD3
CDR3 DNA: TGTGCTCTTGGGGAACCGGCCCCTACCTTCCAAATTTCCAGTACTGGGGGAGACAAATACACCGATAAACTCATCTTT
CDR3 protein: CALGEPAPTFQISSTGGDKYTDKLIF

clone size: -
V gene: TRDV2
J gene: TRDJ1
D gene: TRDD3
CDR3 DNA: TGTGCCAGAAAGTCTACCCCCTCGACTGGGGGATACGCGTACACCGATAAACTCATCTTT
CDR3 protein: CARKSTPSTGGYAYTDKLIF

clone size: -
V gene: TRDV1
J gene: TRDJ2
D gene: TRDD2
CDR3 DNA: TGTGCTCTTGGGGAACTCCCACCCCCGCTCTTCCTACGAACTGAGCCAAGGGGGACAGCACAACTCTTCTTT
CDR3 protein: CALGELPPPLFLRTEPRGTAQLFF

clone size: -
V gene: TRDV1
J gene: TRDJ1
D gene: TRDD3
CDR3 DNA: TGTGCTCTTGGGGAGCGGTGCCTACGAGCGGGGGGATACGAAGGGGCTCAAAAACTCATCTTT
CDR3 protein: CALGERCLRAGGYEGAQKLIF